This T cell receptor beta chain emerged from a study of Graves' ophthalmopathy and Graves' hyperthyroidism. Study-level results: The 13-signature model separated ophthalmopathy from stable hyperthyroidism at roughly 88% sensitivity and roughly 81% specificity.

Germline V lookup: CDR1 SGHRS, CDR2 YFSETQ. The CDR3 totals 14 residues. V lost 4 bases, J lost 5 bases, and 12 bases lay in between. RNA transcripts were the source from which TCR beta CDR3 regions were amplified. RT-PCR was first run with HTBI primers, then multiplex PCR in a second round. TCRdb independently ran MiXCR on the multiplex PCR reads; one entry per CDR3 protein. The repertoire holds around 1,200,000 distinct CDR3 sequences, with 35% to 45% as singletons. Ten or more counts support this clonotype. Its antigen is unidentified. The chain carries TRBV5-1 and TRBJ2-2, with D perhaps TRBD2 (6 bases). This clonotype was sampled from an adult man with Graves' hyperthyroidism. Sequencing was done on a sample of peripheral blood or thyroid tissue (not recorded which). CDR3 sequence: CASSAGTLTGELFF. The CDR3, as DNA: TGCGCCAGCAGCGCGGGGACCTTAACCGGGGAGCTGTTTTTT.